The source of this T cell receptor beta chain is a study of intratumoral heterogeneity in liver cancer. Regarding the complete study: In the full roughly 15-patient cohort, the median age was around 69 years and the majority of patients were male. To examine intratumor heterogeneity, the study integrated RNA-seq, DNA sequencing, TCR-seq and SNP array data obtained from multiple regions of hepatocellular carcinoma specimens. Of the approximately 70 multiregional samples collected from approximately 15 HCC patients in the overall cohort, 50 to 55 were tumoral regions and roughly 20 were adjacent nontumoral regions. General findings and caveats noted by the study authors: The authors noted a relatively low number of patients and under-sampled tumor-infiltrating lymphocyte representation as limitations.

Using the immunoSEQ assay, the TCR beta chain CDR3 regions were sequenced from genomic DNA. Rearranged VDJ segments were amplified with primers that anneal to V and J segments. Concerning the study's data processing: Clonality and richness metrics were computed with the ImmunoSeq Analyzer software. To find clones with differing abundance between regions, Fisher's exact test was applied together with a beta-binomial method for extra stringency. TCRdb re-hosts the immuneACCESS table, in-frame sequences only. Its copies lack some clones; in the studies checked, an unresolved V gene accounts for under half of them, and the cause for the rest is not known. V, J and clone size are those of that table, while D and trimming were read from the DNA. The sample data list about 20,000 clones, and 73% of these were observed just once. The top ten constitute roughly 17% of the sample. Relative to germline, V is missing 5 bases and J is missing 2 bases, with 2 bases of the junction outside any gene match. Its CDR3 holds 13 amino acids, cysteine through phenylalanine. CDR3 DNA only is kept here, 39 bases in frame from base 1. The germline V gene (reference sequence) gives CDR1 as LGHDT and CDR2 as YNNKEL.

Every patient had early-stage hepatocellular carcinoma and received no therapy prior to surgical resection. No macroscopic evidence of necrosis or hemorrhage was present in the sampled areas. In a couple of patients, TCR sequencing (ImmunoSeq) was performed on multiple regions. Frozen tissue samples from resection were taken at least 1 cm away from one another. Samples labelled N were derived from nontumoral liver tissue adjacent to the tumor. Genomic DNA was isolated from bulk tissue with the DNeasy blood and tissue kit. This clone was picked up a small number of times. No cognate antigen has been identified for it. Within one base of it there is no much larger clone, and no base qualities were kept.

This clonotype originated in a woman in her 70s with hepatocellular carcinoma. In this chain, TRBV3-1 (or the pseudogene TRBV3-2) is recombined with TRBJ1-1, with 7 junctional bases fitting TRBD1. The sequenced sample was tumor-adjacent normal tissue, obtained before any cancer treatment. In nucleotides, the sequence is TGTGCCAGCAGCAGACAGGGTAACACTGAAGCTTTCTTT. The resulting protein is CASSRQGNTEAFF.